The 11 T cell receptor beta chains presented below share a single source sample, sequenced in a study of blood T cell repertoires in COVID-19. Some clones are missing from TCRdb's copy, which holds only in-frame ones; the method was immunoSEQ multiplex PCR. The sample includes 140,000 to 150,000 clones, 85% to 90% of them seen just once. Specimen: PBMCs or T cells enriched from blood (not recorded which). The receptors stem from a man aged 60 to 75 who had recovered from COVID-19.

This clone was picked up one time. The chain employs TRBV5-6 and TRBJ2-2; 8 nucleotides match TRBD2. The ends lost 4 bases at V and 2 bases at J; junction bases unmatched: 4. Germline assignment: CDR1 SGHDT and CDR2 YYEEEE. The CDR3 runs to 15 residues. The DNA for the CDR3 is TGTGCCAGCAGCCCGGGGGGGTTTAACACCGGGGAGCTGTTTTTT. Translated: CASSPGGFNTGELFF.

This clone appeared many times. The chain has TRBV7-9 and TRBJ2-7; perhaps TRBD2 as D (6 bases). Trimming stripped 3 bases from V and 2 bases from J, with 11 bases between. There are 14 residues in the CDR3. Germline V gene lookup returns CDR1 SEHNR and CDR2 FQNEAQ (reference sequence). CDR3 nucleotides: TGTGCCAGCAGCTTCCGGGACTTAACCTACGAGCAGTACTTC. Its translation is CASSFRDLTYEQYF.

J is TRBJ2-6 and V is TRBV6-1; 11 bases line up with TRBD1. Trimming took 3 bases from V and 0 from J; bases not matched to a gene: 4. The germline V gene encodes CDR1 MNHNS and CDR2 SASEGT. The CDR3 is 18 amino acids. CDR3 DNA sequence: TGTGCCAGCAGTGACCGGGACAGGGGGTTCTCTGGGGCCAACGTCCTGACTTTC. Translated, it gives CASSDRDRGFSGANVLTF.

This clone was picked up a small number of times. The chain employs TRBV6-5 and TRBJ1-5; unclear D gene. CDR1 and CDR2 (germline): MNHEY, SVGAGI. The CDR3 contains 14 residues. V was clipped by 8 bases and J by 4 bases, with 15 bases between them. For the CDR3, the DNA is TGTGCCAGCGGACTGTTAGGGAAAAATCAGCCCCAGCATTTT. This encodes CASGLLGKNQPQHF.

The chain couples TRBV9 to TRBJ2-3; D call uncertain. The germline gives CDR1 SGDLS, CDR2 YYNGEE. The CDR3 consists of 13 residues. Trimming removed 1 base from V and 4 bases from J, with 7 bases in between. In DNA form, the CDR3 reads TGTGCCAGCAGCGTACTAGTGTCAGATACGCAGTATTTT. The encoded protein is CASSVLVSDTQYF.

The V gene is TRBV4-2, the J gene TRBJ2-7; D unclear. From germline, CDR1 is LGHNA and CDR2 YNFKEQ. The CDR3 is 18 residues long. Between the trimmed V and J ends, which lost 0 bases and 0 bases, there was a span of 18 bases. The CDR3 loop is CASSQDLMGPESSYEQYF. The CDR3 DNA reads TGTGCCAGCAGCCAAGATCTGATGGGCCCCGAGAGCTCCTACGAGCAGTACTTC.

This chain links TRBV6-5 with TRBJ2-1; maybe TRBD2 (6 bases). This CDR3 spans 16 amino acids. V gave up 0 bases and J gave up 2 bases, with 11 bases separating them. From germline, CDR1 is MNHEY and CDR2 SVGAGI. CDR3: CASSYSTGEAYNEQFF. DNA of the CDR3: TGTGCCAGCAGTTACTCGACGGGAGAGGCCTACAATGAGCAGTTCTTC.

The chain uses TRBV2 and TRBJ2-5; 7 bases fit TRBD1. The CDR3 loop spans 13 amino acids. CDR1 is SNHLY and CDR2 is FYNNEI in the germline V gene. The V gene end was trimmed by 4 bases and the J gene end by 5 bases; junction bases not matched to a gene: 4. CDR3 amino acids: CASSGGGGETQYF. Here the CDR3 DNA reads TGTGCCAGCAGTGGAGGGGGCGGGGAGACCCAGTACTTC. The full variable domain, in which reference TRBV2 and TRBJ2-5 provide the parts outside the CDR3, is EPEVTQTPSHQVTQMGQEVILRCVPISNHLYFYWYRQILGQKVEFLVSFYNNEISEKSEIFDDQFSVERPDGSNFTLKIRSTKLEDSAMYFCASSGGGGETQYFGPGTRLLVL.

The chain employs TRBV6-1 and TRBJ1-2; 7 bases map to TRBD1. V shed 1 base and J 7 bases; nucleotides not matched to a gene: 3. There are 13 residues in the CDR3. Germline-derived CDR1 and CDR2 are MNHNS and SASEGT. This CDR3 reads CASSEGTGGGYTF. DNA of the CDR3: TGTGCCAGCAGTGAAGGGACAGGAGGTGGCTACACCTTC.

The count of this clone is one. The rearrangement uses TRBV6-5 and TRBJ2-7; D not certain. The V end was cut by 7 bases, the J end by 3 bases, with 7 bases between. Germline V gene sequence: CDR1 MNHEY, CDR2 SVGAGI. CDR3 size: 11 residues. The CDR3: CASTEIYEQYF. CDR3 DNA: TGTGCCAGCACAGAAATCTACGAGCAGTACTTC.

CDR3 coding DNA: TGTGCCAGCAGAATGGACTCGAACACCGGGGAGCTGTTTTTT. Its protein is CASRMDSNTGELFF. The chain has TRBV2 and TRBJ2-2; tentatively, D is TRBD2 (5 bases). This CDR3 contains 14 residues. V dropped 6 bases and J dropped 0 bases, with 8 bases sitting between them. Germline CDR1 and CDR2: SNHLY and FYNNEI.